The 18 T cell receptor beta chains below all came from one sample that was sequenced in a study of shared clonotypes between healthy human individuals. Repertoires were generated with immunoSEQ multiplex PCR, while TCRdb's copy carries only in-frame clones and drops some. The sample lists some 2,000,000 clones, 90% to 95% seen once, with 0.13% in the top ten. The material sequenced was naive CD4+ T cells sorted from blood. Subset here: CD45RA+ positively selected. All receptors come from a man younger than 35 in good health.

The chain recombines TRBV6-1 with TRBJ2-7; D might be TRBD1 (5 bases). V was shortened by 9 bases and J by 6 bases, with 18 bases between the two germline ends. The CDR3 extends over 13 amino acids. CDR1 and CDR2 (germline): MNHNS, SASEGT. In DNA form, the CDR3 reads TGTGCCAGTTTGACCGACAGATTGGGCGAGCAGTACTTC. This codes for CASLTDRLGEQYF.

The rearrangement links TRBV11-2 to TRBJ1-3, with 8 bases identical to TRBD1. With V trimmed by 4 bases and J by 4 bases, 6 bases remained unmatched. CDR3 length: 15 residues. CDR1 and CDR2 from the germline V gene are SGHAT and FQNNGV. The CDR3 nucleotides read TGTGCCAGCAGCTCCCAGGGGGCAGGGGGAAACACCATATATTTT. Amino acid sequence: CASSSQGAGGNTIYF.

J is TRBJ2-3 and V is TRBV7-3; 9 bases are a match to TRBD2. The CDR3 sequence is 16 residues long. Germline-derived CDR1 and CDR2 are SGHTA and FQGTGA. V dropped 5 bases and J dropped 2; count of bases not matched to a gene: 8. CDR3 nucleotides: TGTGCCAGCAGCCGCGGTAGCGGGGGTGTCACAGATACGCAGTATTTT. Its protein is CASSRGSGGVTDTQYF.

The chain links TRBV2 to TRBJ1-4; the D gene is possibly TRBD1 (6 bases). V dropped 7 bases and J dropped 8 bases, with 11 bases sitting between them. Germline CDR1 reads SNHLY; CDR2 reads FYNNEI. CDR3 length: 12 amino acids. The CDR3 is CASTQQGEKLFF. CDR3 bases: TGTGCCAGCACCCAACAGGGAGAAAAACTGTTTTTT.

This clone came up a few times. In this CDR3 the conserved last residue, phenylalanine or tryptophan, is missing, so a read error is likely. CDR3 nucleotide sequence: TGTGCCAGCAGCCTTGGGACGGGAGGAGACTCACCCCTCCACCTT. Translation: CASSLGTGGDSPLHL. The chain is built from TRBV27 and TRBJ1-6, with D perhaps TRBD1 (5 bases). V shed 6 bases and J shed 10 bases, with 19 bases lying between them. Germline V gives CDR1 MNHEY, CDR2 SMNVEV (reference sequence). The CDR3 loop spans 15 amino acids.

V is TRBV5-5 and J is TRBJ1-1, with D possibly being TRBD1 (5 bases). Per the germline V gene, CDR1 is SGHKS and CDR2 is YYEKEE (reference sequence). CDR3 length: 15 amino acids. Trimming stripped 4 bases from V and 1 base from J, with 14 bases between. The CDR3: CASSVQGLANTEAFF. The CDR3 DNA follows: TGTGCCAGCAGCGTTCAGGGTTTAGCGAACACTGAAGCTTTCTTT.

V gene TRBV10-3 combines with J gene TRBJ1-2, with 7 bases lining up with TRBD1. Looked up from germline, CDR1 is ENHRY and CDR2 is SYGVKD. This CDR3 spans 15 amino acids. The junction had 13 bases not matched to a gene; V was cut back by 6 bases and J by 6 bases. DNA of the CDR3: TGTGCCATCAGGATAGATCGGACAGGTGGAAATGGCTACACCTTC. Translated, it gives CAIRIDRTGGNGYTF.

This chain links TRBV4-3 with TRBJ2-2; TRBD2 agrees at 9 bases. From germline, CDR1 is LGHNA and CDR2 YSLEER. The CDR3 has 15 amino acids. The V and J ends lost 6 bases and 8 bases, in that order; junction bases with no gene match: 10. CDR3 in DNA: TGCGCCAGCAGTCGAGCGGGAGGACCCCCGGGGGAGCTGTTTTTT. This encodes CASSRAGGPPGELFF.

CDR3 amino acids: CSVGAPGPPYEQYF. In DNA, the CDR3 is TGCAGCGTTGGGGCCCCGGGGCCCCCCTACGAGCAGTACTTC. This sequence joins TRBV29-1 and TRBJ2-7; D possibly matches TRBD1 or TRBD2 (5 bases each). Trimming removed 4 bases at V and 2 bases at J, with 15 bases between. The CDR3 has 14 amino acids. The germline V gene has CDR1 SQVTM and CDR2 ANQGSEA.

In nucleotides, the CDR3 is TGTGCCAGCAGCTCACCCCCCGGAGCGGGGGTTGGTACGCAGTATTTT. Translation: CASSSPPGAGVGTQYF. The V call is TRBV7-8, the J call TRBJ2-3; TRBD2 matches 8 bases. V lost 4 bases and J lost 8; bases outside the gene matches: 14. The germline gives CDR1 SGHVS, CDR2 FQNEAQ. The CDR3 extends over 16 amino acids.

The chain recombines TRBV5-1 with TRBJ2-3, with D possibly being TRBD2 (6 bases). V was shortened by 4 bases and J by 9 bases, with 21 bases between the two germline ends. Per the germline V gene, CDR1 is SGHRS and CDR2 is YFSETQ. The CDR3 contains 15 residues. DNA for the CDR3: TGCGCCAGCAGCAAGGACCCGGGACTCCCTGAAACGCAGTATTTT. Encoded protein: CASSKDPGLPETQYF.

The chain joins TRBV9 to TRBJ2-7; no clear D. The CDR3 is 15 amino acids. The germline gives CDR1 SGDLS, CDR2 YYNGEE. Trimming removed 0 bases at V and 1 base at J, with 11 bases between. CDR3 sequence reads: CASSVDPRTSYEQYF. Written as DNA, the CDR3 is TGTGCCAGCAGCGTAGACCCAAGAACTTCCTACGAGCAGTACTTC.

This chain joins TRBV10-3 and TRBJ1-1; the match to TRBD1 covers 8 bases. The CDR3 sequence is 14 residues long. Germline assignment: CDR1 ENHRY and CDR2 SYGVKD. Trimming took 3 bases from V and 4 from J; bases not matched to a gene: 4. The CDR3, as DNA: TGTGCCATCAGTGACCTACAGGGGGGCACTGAAGCTTTCTTT. Translating it yields CAISDLQGGTEAFF.

The chain combines TRBV19 with TRBJ2-5; no definite D call. This CDR3 is built from 13 residues. CDR1 and CDR2 from the germline V gene are LNHDA and SQIVND (reference sequence). Trimming cost V 5 bases and J 3 bases, with 10 bases left between them. In DNA form, the CDR3 reads TGTGCCAGTAGTGTATGGCAGGAAGAGACCCAGTACTTC. Protein product: CASSVWQEETQYF.

This chain uses TRBV18 with TRBJ2-1; 7 nucleotides align to TRBD2. This CDR3 has 15 residues. Germline trimming cut 3 bases from V and 3 bases from J; bases unmatched to any gene: 5. CDR1 KGHSH and CDR2 LQKENI come from the germline V gene. CDR3 sequence reads: CASSPGEGLYNEQFF. As DNA, the CDR3 is TGTGCCAGCTCACCGGGGGAGGGCCTCTACAATGAGCAGTTCTTC.

This chain links TRBV5-5 with TRBJ1-1; D unclear. Germline CDR1 and CDR2: SGHKS and YYEKEE (reference sequence). Trimming shortened V by 3 bases and J by 0 bases, and 12 bases separated the two germline ends. There are 15 residues in the CDR3. CDR3 residues: CASSSRLPMNTEAFF. CDR3 bases: TGTGCCAGCAGCTCGCGTCTGCCAATGAACACTGAAGCTTTCTTT.

A remark on this clone: This same CDR3 is encoded by further DNA sequences in the sample. The rearrangement uses TRBV7-2 and TRBJ2-5, with D unresolved. CDR1 is SGHTA, CDR2 FQGNSA, per germline. There are 13 residues in the CDR3. V was trimmed by 1 base and J by 5 bases, leaving 8 bases between them. The CDR3 here is CASSLGAAETQYF. The CDR3 DNA reads as TGTGCCAGCAGCTTAGGGGCGGCGGAGACCCAGTACTTC.

The chain is built from TRBV7-2 and TRBJ2-1; no clear D gene. CDR3 length equals 13 residues. Trimming left V 4 bases short and J 4 bases short, with 8 bases between. Germline loops: CDR1 SGHTA, CDR2 FQGNSA. CDR3 bases: TGTGCCAGCAGCTCCCGTGTGTACAATGAGCAGTTCTTC. It is translated as CASSSRVYNEQFF. The full variable domain, its missing parts supplied by reference TRBV7-2 and TRBJ2-1, is GAGVSQSPSNKVTEKGKDVELRCDPISGHTALYWYRQSLGQGLEFLIYFQGNSAPDKSGLPSDRFSAERTGGSVSTLTIQRTQQEDSAVYLCASSSRVYNEQFFGPGTRLTVL.